The 14 T cell receptor beta chains presented below share a single source sample, sequenced in a study of CD8 T cells in ankylosing spondylitis (dated 2017 in TCRdb). Preparation of the library involved 5' RACE. The sequencing machine was an Illumina HiSeq 2500. Through fastp at Q25 and MiXCR, TCRdb rebuilt clones from the public reads, retaining in-frame beta chains. Entries that share a CDR3 protein sequence are merged under the most common genes and DNA. The sample yields 150,000 to 200,000 distinct CDR3 sequences; 15% to 20% were counted once. The ten top clones hold under 9% of the sample. Source material: blood, either unsorted or a sorted T cell fraction (not recorded which). These receptors all come from a male donor with ankylosing spondylitis or in good health (not recorded which).

This clonotype turned up a few times. J is TRBJ2-7 and V is TRBV15; D gene unclear. Germline CDR1 LNHNV, CDR2 YYDKDF (reference sequence). There are 16 residues in the CDR3. The V end lost 0 bases, the J end lost 1 base, and 13 bases lay between the germline ends. The CDR3 nucleotides are TGTGCCACCAGCAGAGATAGGGCACTGGTATCCTACGAGCAGTACTTC. This gives the protein CATSRDRALVSYEQYF.

This clonotype was picked up many times. The rearrangement uses TRBV20-1 and TRBJ2-1; tentative D call: TRBD2 (6 bases). V was shortened by 6 bases and J by 0 bases, with 12 bases between the two germline ends. Germline values: CDR1 DFQATT, CDR2 SNEGSKA (reference sequence). There are 14 residues in the CDR3. The CDR3 spells CSAQGLISYNEQFF. The CDR3 bases are TGCAGTGCCCAGGGACTTATCTCCTACAATGAGCAGTTCTTC.

This clonotype was detected many times. This chain links TRBV12-3 or TRBV12-4 with TRBJ2-5, with 8 bases that match TRBD2. J was trimmed by 5 bases and V by 6 bases; bases with no gene match: 8. The CDR3 length is 14 residues. CDR3 loop: CASRLAGGLETQYF. In DNA, the CDR3 is TGTGCCAGCAGACTCGCGGGGGGATTGGAGACCCAGTACTTC.

The chain recombines TRBV6-5 with TRBJ2-1, with TRBD2 identical over 7 bases. Germline V gives CDR1 MNHEY, CDR2 SVGAGI. This CDR3 has 15 amino acids. The V segment lost 0 bases and the J segment 9 bases; nucleotides outside the gene matches: 8. The DNA of the CDR3 is TGTGCCAGCAGTTACTCGAGTCAGGGAGGGAGTGAGCAGTTCTTC. It specifies CASSYSSQGGSEQFF.

This clonotype was recorded at least ten times. The J gene is TRBJ1-2, the V gene TRBV5-1; 9 bases are shared with TRBD1. The CDR3 is 14 amino acids. V was clipped by 3 bases and J by 8 bases; unmatched bases: 8. Germline lookup yields CDR1 SGHRS and CDR2 YFSETQ. The CDR3 DNA is TGCGCCAGCAGCTCTAACAGGGGGCGCGACGGCTACACCTTC. Translating gives CASSSNRGRDGYTF.

V and J are TRBV7-9 and TRBJ1-5; the match to TRBD1 covers 7 bases. Germline CDR1 SEHNR, CDR2 FQNEAQ (reference sequence). The CDR3 extends over 16 amino acids. Trimming cost V 5 bases and J 1 base; bases outside gene matches: 8. CDR3 DNA sequence: TGTGCCAGCAGCCCCACAGGGGTGCGAAGCAATCAGCCCCAGCATTTT. Its translation: CASSPTGVRSNQPQHF. The full variable domain, in which reference TRBV7-9 and TRBJ1-5 provide the parts outside the CDR3, is DTGVSQNPRHKITKRGQNVTFRCDPISEHNRLYWYRQTLGQGPEFLTYFQNEAQLEKSRLLSDRFSAERPKGSFSTLEIQRTEQGDSAMYLCASSPTGVRSNQPQHFGDGTRLSIL.

Ten or more counts support this clonotype. The chain employs TRBV5-1 and TRBJ2-7, with D maybe TRBD2 (5 bases). The CDR3 is made up of 15 amino acids. Germline CDR1 is SGHRS and CDR2 is YFSETQ. Trimming removed 4 bases from V and 1 base from J, with 15 bases in between. CDR3 coding DNA: TGCGCCAGCAGCCTTTCCTCCGGACTTTCCTACGAGCAGTACTTC. Its translation: CASSLSSGLSYEQYF.

The rearrangement links TRBV25-1 to TRBJ2-7, with 10 bases aligning to TRBD1. CDR3 size: 17 residues. From germline, CDR1 is MGHDK and CDR2 SYGVNS. V shed 7 bases and J 2 bases; nucleotides not matched to a gene: 14. The CDR3 coding sequence is TGTGCCAGCATAGGTTCATACAGGGACAGGGGAACCTACGAGCAGTACTTC. Translating gives CASIGSYRDRGTYEQYF.

At least ten counts were recorded for this clonotype. The chain combines TRBV29-1 with TRBJ2-6; the D call may be TRBD1 or TRBD2 (5 bases each). The CDR3 is made up of 13 amino acids. V was trimmed by 3 bases and J by 3 bases, leaving 6 bases between them. CDR1 is SQVTM and CDR2 is ANQGSEA in the germline V gene. For the CDR3, the DNA is TGCAGCGTTGAGGGGGTTGGGGCCAACGTCCTGACTTTC. Translation: CSVEGVGANVLTF.

This clonotype came up a few times. V is TRBV19 and J is TRBJ1-5; D may be TRBD1 (5 bases). The germline CDR1 and CDR2 sequences are LNHDA and SQIVND (reference sequence). The CDR3 covers 16 residues. Trimming pared 7 bases from V and 0 bases from J, leaving 16 bases between. CDR3 sequence reads: CASKVRQGDSNQPQHF. DNA for the CDR3: TGTGCCAGTAAGGTCCGTCAGGGTGATAGCAATCAGCCCCAGCATTTT. The complete variable domain, with remaining parts taken from reference TRBV19 and TRBJ1-5, reads DGGITQSPKYLFRKEGQNVTLSCEQNLNHDAMYWYRQDPGQGLRLIYYSQIVNDFQKGDIAEGYSVSREKKESFPLTVTSAQKNPTAFYLCASKVRQGDSNQPQHFGDGTRLSIL.

In the case of this clonotype: This could be a read error, since a much larger clone is one nucleotide away. The chain employs TRBV11-2 and TRBJ2-2; TRBD1 or TRBD2 may be the D gene (5 bases each). CDR1 SGHAT and CDR2 FQNNGV come from the germline V gene. The CDR3 runs 13 residues. The CDR3, as DNA: TGTGCCAGCAACCTAGTGGGGCTCGGGGCGCTGTTTTTT. It codes for CASNLVGLGALFF. Filled out from reference TRBV11-2 and TRBJ2-2, the complete variable domain reads EAGVAQSPRYKIIEKRQSVAFWCNPISGHATLYWYQQILGQGPKLLIQFQNNGVVDDSQLPKDRFSAERLKGVDSTLKIQPAKLEDSAVYLCASNLVGLGALFFGEGSRLTVL.

This clonotype occurred a few times. The V call is TRBV15, the J call TRBJ2-1; 7 bases line up with TRBD1. The germline V gene has CDR1 LNHNV and CDR2 YYDKDF (reference sequence). The CDR3 is 16 amino acids. The trim removed 0 bases at V and 0 bases at J, leaving 2 bases unmatched. In nucleotides, the CDR3 is TGTGCCACCAGCAGAGATCGGGACAGCTCCTACAATGAGCAGTTCTTC. It is translated as CATSRDRDSSYNEQFF.

This clonotype turned up a few times. The CDR3 DNA is TGCGCCAGCAGACCCGGACTAGCGGGAGGAAATGAGCAGTTCTTC. Its protein is CASRPGLAGGNEQFF. V gene TRBV5-1 combines with J gene TRBJ2-1; 14 bases agree with TRBD2. The CDR3 contains 15 residues. V lost 5 bases and J lost 7; bases outside the gene matches: 5. The germline V gene encodes CDR1 SGHRS and CDR2 YFSETQ.

This chain joins TRBV7-9 and TRBJ1-1; TRBD1 matches 7 bases. The ends lost 4 bases at V and 4 bases at J; junction bases unmatched: 3. There are 13 residues in the CDR3. CDR1 is SEHNR and CDR2 is FQNEAQ in the germline V gene (reference sequence). CDR3 DNA sequence: TGTGCCAGCAGCTCGGACAGGATCACTGAAGCTTTCTTT. Translated, it gives CASSSDRITEAFF.